The next 22 T cell receptor beta chains were all read from a single sample in a study of circulating and synovial CD4+ cells in juvenile arthritis. Clones were sequenced by immunoSEQ multiplex PCR, and TCRdb holds only the in-frame ones, with some missing. The sample contains about 32,000 clones, 90% to 95% of which appear only once. The material sequenced was CD4+ T cells from blood. Receptors originate from a human donor with juvenile idiopathic arthritis.

The gene calls are TRBV7-9 and TRBJ2-7; D gene uncertain. CDR3 length equals 15 residues. The ends were cut back, 5 bases at V and 4 bases at J, with 18 bases in the middle. CDR1 and CDR2 from the germline V gene are SEHNR and FQNEAQ (reference sequence). The CDR3 region has the DNA TGTGCCAGCAGCCTTAGCATGGGTTTCTTTTACGAGCAGTACTTC. This gives the protein CASSLSMGFFYEQYF. The whole variable domain, filled in from reference TRBV7-9 and TRBJ2-7, reads DTGVSQNPRHKITKRGQNVTFRCDPISEHNRLYWYRQTLGQGPEFLTYFQNEAQLEKSRLLSDRFSAERPKGSFSTLEIQRTEQGDSAMYLCASSLSMGFFYEQYFGPGTRLTVT.

The chain links TRBV5-1 to TRBJ2-2, with D possibly being TRBD2 (5 bases). The CDR3 totals 17 residues. V shed 1 base and J shed 1 base, with 14 bases lying between them. CDR1 and CDR2 from the germline V gene are SGHRS and YFSETQ. CDR3 residues: CASSLLMAGGNTGELFF. CDR3 DNA: TGCGCCAGCAGCTTGTTAATGGCAGGAGGGAACACCGGGGAGCTGTTTTTT.

The chain carries TRBV19 and TRBJ1-5, with D perhaps TRBD1 (6 bases). The CDR3 has 21 amino acids. The V end was cut by 1 base, the J end by 1 base, with 26 bases between. Per the germline V gene, CDR1 is LNHDA and CDR2 is SQIVND (reference sequence). Here the CDR3 reads CASSIVRRWGAGASSNQPQHF. The CDR3 nucleotides are TGTGCCAGTAGTATAGTGAGGCGGTGGGGAGCAGGGGCGAGCAGCAATCAGCCCCAGCATTTT. The full variable domain, its missing parts supplied by reference TRBV19 and TRBJ1-5, is DGGITQSPKYLFRKEGQNVTLSCEQNLNHDAMYWYRQDPGQGLRLIYYSQIVNDFQKGDIAEGYSVSREKKESFPLTVTSAQKNPTAFYLCASSIVRRWGAGASSNQPQHFGDGTRLSIL.

This rearrangement joins TRBV9 to TRBJ2-1; 11 bases map to TRBD2. V lost 4 bases to trimming and J lost 1 base; unmatched junction nucleotides: 7. This CDR3 comprises 17 residues. CDR1 and CDR2 from the germline V gene are SGDLS and YYNGEE. The CDR3 sequence is CASSLGLAGASYNEQFF. CDR3 DNA: TGTGCCAGCAGCCTCGGACTAGCGGGCGCTTCCTACAATGAGCAGTTCTTC.

The J gene is TRBJ2-7, the V gene TRBV4-2; perhaps TRBD2 as D (6 bases). Germline lookup yields CDR1 LGHNA and CDR2 YNFKEQ. CDR3 size: 16 residues. The ends were cut back, 0 bases at V and 2 bases at J, with 14 bases in the middle. This CDR3 is CASSQESTSGPYEQYF. CDR3 in DNA: TGTGCCAGCAGCCAAGAGTCGACTAGTGGCCCCTACGAGCAGTACTTC.

The J gene is TRBJ2-4, the V gene TRBV6-5; D call uncertain. V shed 4 bases and J shed 8 bases, with 15 bases lying between them. The germline V gene encodes CDR1 MNHEY and CDR2 SVGAGI. This CDR3 contains 14 residues. The CDR3 sequence is CASSSGLGSHIQYF. The CDR3, as DNA: TGTGCCAGCAGTTCCGGTCTCGGGTCCCACATTCAGTACTTC.

This chain links TRBV30 with TRBJ2-1; tentatively, D is TRBD2 (6 bases). V lost 4 bases and J 3 bases, leaving 31 bases between the germline ends. Germline assignment: CDR1 GTSNPN and CDR2 SVGIG (reference sequence). The CDR3 consists of 20 residues. The CDR3 coding sequence is TGTGCCTGGAAAGCCCTGTTATCCGAACCCGGGGGAGTCTTCTACAATGAGCAGTTCTTC. The encoded protein is CAWKALLSEPGGVFYNEQFF.

This chain connects TRBV7-9 to TRBJ2-2; possible D gene TRBD2, 7 bases. Trimming took off 2 bases at V and 5 bases at J, with 18 bases between the two ends. Looked up from germline, CDR1 is SEHNR and CDR2 is FQNEAQ (reference sequence). The CDR3 length is 17 residues. CDR3 sequence: CASSLNERGADTGELFF. The CDR3 nucleotides are TGTGCCAGCAGCTTAAACGAACGGGGGGCCGATACCGGGGAGCTGTTTTTT.

The genes are TRBV5-4 and TRBJ2-7; 10 bases fit TRBD1. Trimming at V came to 4 bases and at J to 0 bases, leaving 10 bases not matched to a gene. This CDR3 is built from 17 residues. Germline loops: CDR1 SGHNT, CDR2 YYREEE (reference sequence). The CDR3 bases are TGTGCCAGCAGCGGGAGACAGGGGGCCTTGAGCTCCTACGAGCAGTACTTC. Its protein product is CASSGRQGALSSYEQYF.

This chain joins TRBV9 and TRBJ2-7, with TRBD1 as a possible D gene (6 bases). Germline CDR1 and CDR2: SGDLS and YYNGEE. Trimming removed 4 bases from V and 6 bases from J, with 11 bases in between. The CDR3 loop spans 12 amino acids. The CDR3 DNA sequence: TGTGCCAGCAGCTCAAACAGGGCCGAGCAGTACTTC. Its protein product is CASSSNRAEQYF.

The chain couples TRBV5-4 to TRBJ1-5; tentative D call: TRBD1 (5 bases). The CDR3 is 15 residues long. Germline V lookup: CDR1 SGHNT, CDR2 YYREEE (reference sequence). V lost 0 bases, J lost 0 bases, and 7 bases lay in between. The CDR3 is CASSLGGGSNQPQHF. The CDR3 coding sequence is TGTGCCAGCAGCTTGGGGGGGGGTAGCAATCAGCCCCAGCATTTT. The whole variable domain, filled in from reference TRBV5-4 and TRBJ1-5, reads ETGVTQSPTHLIKTRGQQVTLRCSSQSGHNTVSWYQQALGQGPQFIFQYYREEENGRGNFPPRFSGLQFPNYSSELNVNALELDDSALYLCASSLGGGSNQPQHFGDGTRLSIL.

This clone was picked up one time. This chain uses TRBV2 with TRBJ2-7, with TRBD2 matching 9 bases. Germline lookup yields CDR1 SNHLY and CDR2 FYNNEI. The CDR3 consists of 14 residues. V lost 6 bases, J lost 6 bases, and 9 bases stayed unmatched. The CDR3 DNA sequence: TGTGCCAGCAGGACACTTAGCGGGAGTGGCGAGCAGTACTTC. Amino acid sequence: CASRTLSGSGEQYF.

This chain uses TRBV7-8 with TRBJ1-5; 8 bases agree with TRBD1. Germline V gene sequence: CDR1 SGHVS, CDR2 FQNEAQ. The CDR3 runs 16 residues. V was pared by 2 bases and J by 3 bases, with 6 bases of the junction left unmatched. The CDR3 region is CASSLRVGQANQPQHF. The CDR3 coding sequence is TGTGCCAGCAGCTTAAGGGTGGGACAGGCCAATCAGCCCCAGCATTTT.

This chain joins TRBV13 and TRBJ2-7; 9 nucleotides align to TRBD1. This CDR3 has 14 amino acids. With V trimmed by 6 bases and J by 1 base, 4 bases remained unmatched. Germline V gene data show CDR1 as PRHDT and CDR2 as FYEKMQ (reference sequence). The CDR3 is CASRSGTGSYEQYF. In DNA, the CDR3 is TGTGCCAGCAGAAGCGGGACAGGGTCCTACGAGCAGTACTTC.

This sequence joins TRBV14 and TRBJ2-3; the match to TRBD1 covers 8 bases. The CDR3 spans 20 residues. The ends lost 4 bases at V and 2 bases at J; junction bases unmatched: 20. Germline V gene data show CDR1 as SGHDN and CDR2 as FVKESK. This CDR3 is CASSRISLTGAMWSTDTQYF. CDR3 nucleotide sequence: TGTGCCAGCAGCCGAATCTCCCTGACAGGGGCGATGTGGTCCACAGATACGCAGTATTTT.

The rearrangement joins TRBV5-8 to TRBJ2-1; D may be TRBD2 (6 bases). Trimming took off 0 bases at V and 7 bases at J, with 11 bases between the two ends. Germline lookup yields CDR1 SGHTS and CDR2 YDEGEE. This CDR3 region has 14 residues. CDR3 sequence reads: CASSLGRGGNEQFF. CDR3 bases: TGTGCCAGCAGCTTGGGGAGGGGTGGAAATGAGCAGTTCTTC.

The V call is TRBV18, the J call TRBJ2-1; D gene unclear. The CDR3 loop spans 18 amino acids. The V and J ends lost 6 bases and 0 bases respectively, with 21 bases between them. The germline V gene has CDR1 KGHSH and CDR2 LQKENI. In nucleotides, the CDR3 is TGTGCCAGCTCCCTTAGGCAGGTTTCAGGAAGCTCCTACAATGAGCAGTTCTTC. This gives the protein CASSLRQVSGSSYNEQFF.

The V and J genes are TRBV6-6 and TRBJ2-5; 7 bases agree with TRBD2. The trim removed 5 bases at V and 4 bases at J, leaving 4 bases unmatched. The CDR3 contains 13 residues. Germline loops: CDR1 MNHNY, CDR2 SVGAGI (reference sequence). The CDR3 region is CASSPPGGETQYF. In DNA, the CDR3 is TGTGCCAGCAGTCCTCCGGGAGGAGAGACCCAGTACTTC.

CDR3 amino acids: CAISDPGSDTGELFF. The CDR3 bases are TGTGCCATCAGTGATCCAGGGTCTGACACCGGGGAGCTGTTTTTT. V usage is TRBV10-3 and J usage is TRBJ2-2; maybe TRBD1 (5 bases). V was shortened by 3 bases and J by 3 bases, with 11 bases between the two germline ends. The germline V gene has CDR1 ENHRY and CDR2 SYGVKD. This CDR3 spans 15 amino acids.

The chain is built from TRBV6-6 and TRBJ1-2; no clear D gene. This CDR3 is built from 15 residues. Trimming pared 9 bases from V and 0 bases from J, leaving 17 bases between. CDR1 MNHNY and CDR2 SVGAGI come from the germline V gene (reference sequence). This CDR3 reads CASRLGSQANYGYTF. DNA of the CDR3: TGTGCCAGTCGACTCGGTTCGCAAGCTAACTATGGCTACACCTTC.

The chain recombines TRBV11-1 with TRBJ2-5, with D perhaps TRBD2 (6 bases). The germline V and J ends were trimmed by 2 bases and 5 bases, with 9 bases remaining between them. CDR1 and CDR2 (germline): SGHAT, FQDESV (reference sequence). The CDR3 is 13 residues long. CDR3 DNA sequence: TGTGCCAGCAGCTTATACAGCGGGGAGACCCAGTACTTC. Translating it yields CASSLYSGETQYF.

The rearrangement links TRBV27 to TRBJ2-5; D might be TRBD2 (7 bases). The J call is in doubt because the DNA end fits TRBJ2-7 better. The CDR3 covers 13 residues. Germline CDR1 and CDR2: MNHEY and SMNVEV (reference sequence). The DNA of the CDR3 is TGTGCCAGCAGAGGGGGGGGTTTCCACGAGCAGTACTTC. This sequence encodes CASRGGGFHEQYF.